These T cell receptor beta chains were read from a single sample in a study of identical twins. TCRdb fed the 5' RACE reads into MiXCR, producing one record per CDR3 protein. This sample carries 550,000 to 700,000 distinct CDR3 sequences, 21% of them seen once, and the ten largest clones take roughly 4%. The same data also went into a second study, on T cells expressing NK-cell markers.

The specimen was PBMCs. The source is a woman aged 18-35 years in good health. Each CDR3 is given with its conserved first and last residue. D genes are given only for firm matches.

cdr3_length j_call d_call v_call cdr3_aa
13 TRBJ1-2 TRBD1 TRBV12-3/TRBV12-4 CASSLDRTYGYTF
18 TRBJ2-3 TRBD2 TRBV6-5 CASSYLGLAGISTDTQYF
15 TRBJ2-1 - TRBV27 CASSPAGSRHNEQFF
15 TRBJ2-1 TRBD2 TRBV20-1 CSARGGSGSVNEQFF
12 TRBJ1-1 TRBD1 TRBV12-3/TRBV12-4 CASRDRTYEAFF
15 TRBJ2-3 - TRBV9 CASSVARGSSDTQYF
15 TRBJ1-5 - TRBV6-1 CASSPPSTGFKPQHF
16 TRBJ2-2 TRBD2 TRBV5-5 CASSWQFSGSSWELFF
14 TRBJ2-3 - TRBV7-2 CASSPSWGAVTQYF
15 TRBJ2-7 - TRBV5-5 CASSFALLAPYEQYF
15 TRBJ2-2 - TRBV5-5 CASSLGPANTGELFF
13 TRBJ1-1 - TRBV29-1 CSGTAGEGTEAFF
15 TRBJ2-3 - TRBV7-2 CASSLGGTNRDTQYF
15 TRBJ2-7 - TRBV6-5 CASSYSRGLSSEQYF
13 TRBJ2-2 TRBD1 TRBV5-1 CASKTGDTGELFF
16 TRBJ2-5 TRBD2 TRBV27 CASSSLISGGLGTQYF
13 TRBJ2-1 - TRBV12-3/TRBV12-4 CASSPPLHNEQFF
18 TRBJ2-1 TRBD2 TRBV11-2 CASSSGTSGSRSYNEQFF
13 TRBJ1-2 - TRBV12-3/TRBV12-4 CASSRTENYGYTF
18 TRBJ2-1 - TRBV9 CASSNRPRIPDTDNEQFF
14 TRBJ1-2 - TRBV20-1 CSAKQGPVNYGYTF
11 TRBJ1-2 TRBD1 TRBV12-3/TRBV12-4 CASGTAYGYTF
15 TRBJ2-7 - TRBV12-3/TRBV12-4 CASSTLFRGSYEQYF
16 TRBJ2-7 TRBD1 TRBV7-9 CASSLEARDSFYEQYF
12 TRBJ2-1 - TRBV7-9 CASSLGEITQFF
14 TRBJ2-7 - TRBV20-1 CSASTGTYSYEQYF
13 TRBJ1-2 - TRBV12-3/TRBV12-4 CAIGASTNYGYTF
15 TRBJ2-7 - TRBV6-5 CASSYPLGKTYEQYF
12 TRBJ2-1 TRBD2 TRBV12-3/TRBV12-4 CASSPWGGEQFF
15 TRBJ2-1 - TRBV5-1 CASSLGFGQHNEQFF
13 TRBJ2-7 - TRBV20-1 CSASVGTHYEQYF
14 TRBJ1-1 - TRBV6-1 CASSVGPRNTEAFF
15 TRBJ1-1 - TRBV5-6 CASSLERGVVGEAFF
13 TRBJ2-2 - TRBV6-1 CAAATPGTGELFF
15 TRBJ2-1 - TRBV9 CASSLNLASYNEQFF
16 TRBJ2-5 TRBD1 TRBV12-3/TRBV12-4 CASSLHTGGTEETQYF
12 TRBJ2-7 - TRBV20-1 CSARPASYEQYF
14 TRBJ2-2 TRBD2 TRBV6-5 CASSYPSGIGELFF
14 TRBJ1-2 - TRBV7-6 CASSDEWGADGYTF
12 TRBJ2-2 - TRBV15 CATSRDMGELFF
14 TRBJ2-1 - TRBV5-1 CASSPGTGTNEQFF
14 TRBJ1-1 - TRBV10-1 CASSETIAGTEAFF
16 TRBJ2-1 - TRBV7-2 CASNLKSGSRVNEQFF
16 TRBJ2-5 - TRBV3-1 CASSRMGLSKEETQYF
14 TRBJ2-1 TRBD1 TRBV6-2/TRBV6-3 CASSYRTGVDEQFF
15 TRBJ1-1 - TRBV29-1 CSAVGLFPGVTEAFF
13 TRBJ2-3 - TRBV29-1 CSGEGGNTDTQYF
15 TRBJ2-1 TRBD2 TRBV6-5 CASSYYGGSNNEQFF
13 TRBJ1-5 TRBD1 TRBV6-1 CASSVTGTQPQHF
15 TRBJ2-5 TRBD2 TRBV12-3/TRBV12-4 CASSLGGDPQETQYF
14 TRBJ2-1 - TRBV11-2 CASSLIVSYNEQFF
12 TRBJ1-1 - TRBV20-1 CSAGAVNTEAFF
13 TRBJ2-2 - TRBV27 CASSLQFPGELFF
13 TRBJ2-5 TRBD2 TRBV20-1 CSAERGLVETQYF
15 TRBJ2-5 - TRBV20-1 CSASSEGSAQETQYF
13 TRBJ2-1 TRBD2 TRBV20-1 CSAKTSAYNEQFF
16 TRBJ1-4 - TRBV9 CASSVAAGTTNEKLFF
14 TRBJ1-1 - TRBV5-1 CASRTGLSNTEAFF
14 TRBJ1-6 - TRBV7-9 CASSLGQKNSPLHF
18 TRBJ2-6 - TRBV6-5 CASSYLPRGIAGANVLTF